This T cell receptor beta chain was identified during a study of T cells in Graves' hyperthyroidism and ophthalmopathy (dated by TCRdb to between 2018 and 2021). Study-level background: TCR V-J signatures able to tell the groups apart were searched for in a discovery cohort of 95 to 100 patients, of whom 43 had Graves' ophthalmopathy and more than 55 had stable Graves' hyperthyroidism. An independent validation cohort of around 20 hyperthyroidism patients and 17 patients who later progressed to ophthalmopathy tested prospective prediction of ophthalmopathy. The roughly 90 discovery patients were divided at random into training and test sets in a 7:3 ratio. In addition, the study compared T-cell repertoires in thyroid tissue and in blood from five to seven Graves' hyperthyroidism patients. Following sampling, methimazole starting at 30 mg daily was given to hyperthyroidism patients, and high-dose intravenous methylprednisolone was given to ophthalmopathy patients. According to the paper, TCR Vbeta CDR3 sequencing was carried out on over 130 peripheral blood samples, which came from fewer than 50 ophthalmopathy, roughly 75 hyperthyroidism and some 17 progressor patients. Broader findings and caveats from the paper: No statistical method was used to fix the sample size in advance, and group allocation was not hidden from the investigators. In cross-validation, a model built on a 13 V-J signature told ophthalmopathy apart from stable hyperthyroidism with approximately 91% sensitivity and roughly 83% specificity, and in testing the same model reached 80%/75%. Most expanded thyroid clonotypes (frequency above 0.001) were also found in blood, which suggests that blood repertoires may mirror thyroid immune responses. During validation, the model predicted progression to ophthalmopathy a median of approximately 6.5 months ahead of onset, with approximately 70% sensitivity and 72% to 85% specificity.

The TCR beta CDR3 regions were amplified from RNA transcripts. The TCR CDR3 was subjected to a first round of RT-PCR using the HTBI primer set and the Qiagen OneStep RT-PCR kit. A second multiplex PCR round built the libraries, followed by size selection and purification. Paired-end sequencing of the libraries was performed with 100 bp reads on an Illumina HiSeq2000. In the authors' own workflow: Raw data were processed with SOAPnuke, discarding reads with adapters, uncalled bases, mean Phred below 15, or no exact constant-primer or identifier match. High-quality paired reads were merged using COPE v1.2.5, and each unique nucleotide sequence was defined as a clonotype. Clonotypes were aligned to IMGT TRBV, TRBD and TRBJ reference segments using MiTCR v1.1. The analysis was restricted to V-J combinations with a frequency above 0.0001, which together covered over 99% of the repertoires. The TCS score was defined as the ratio of F50 (clonal expansion) to E x V (chaos), calculated using BLOSUM62-based TCRdist between CDR3 peptides within each V-J. Welch's t-statistics and random forest reduced fewer than 600 V-J features to 13, which were used in a naive Bayes classifier (R e1071). The similarity between thyroid and blood repertoires was quantified using the Morisita-Horn index. The public reads were run again by TCRdb, first through fastp at Q25 and then through MiXCR, and only productive beta chains were kept. Each record represents a unique CDR3 protein, reported with the most common genes and DNA among its rows. The V and J calls come from TCRdb's annotation, not from the publication. The sample records roughly 500,000 distinct CDR3 sequences, just over 45% of which are singletons. The top ten constitute around 19% of the sample.

A remark on this clonotype: The target of this receptor is not known. The sample holds no much larger clone one base away, and base qualities are not on file.

The study excluded patients with uncontrolled infections, other autoimmune diseases, pregnancy or lactation. Diagnoses relied on clinical symptoms, serum thyroxine and TRAb, thyroid ultrasound and orbital computed tomography. Total RNA was extracted with Trizol reagent, and quality was checked on an Agilent 2100 Bioanalyzer. This receptor was taken from an adult woman with Graves' disease, either hyperthyroidism or ophthalmopathy (not recorded which). The material sequenced was peripheral blood or thyroid tissue (not recorded which).

The bases are TGTGCCAGCAGTCGACGTTCGTCTGGAAACACCTTC. It is translated as CASSRRSSGNTF. The chain couples TRBV12-3 or TRBV12-4 to TRBJ1-2; the D gene is not confidently resolved. Trimming takes 5 bases from V and 12 bases from J, and the germline ends sit 16 bases apart. From cysteine to phenylalanine, the CDR3 is 12 amino acids long. The read is trimmed to its CDR3 DNA, 36 bases read in frame from base 1.